The clone carrying this T cell receptor beta chain was recorded many times. Its antigen is currently unknown. The sample is drawn from a study of response to subunit inactivated influenza vaccine. Study results and caveats: The authors put forward the suggestion that each seasonal influenza vaccination may bring in only a limited number of new T cells.

Via MiXCR, TCRdb re-called the RT-PCR reads, giving one row per CDR3 protein. The sample holds about 830,000 distinct CDR3 sequences, roughly 18% seen once. The TCR sequence derives from a man over 45 who received an inactivated influenza vaccine. The sample here was PBMCs from blood, taken 4 to 6 days after vaccination.

In nucleotides, the CDR3 is TGCGCCAGCAGCTTGGAGCAGTACAATTACTATGGCTACACCTTC. Encoded protein: CASSLEQYNYYGYTF. The chain is built from TRBV5-1 and TRBJ1-2; D gene uncertain. CDR1 is SGHRS, CDR2 YFSETQ, per germline. This CDR3 is 15 amino acids long. Trimming removed 0 bases from V and 3 bases from J, with 12 bases in between.